This is a list of T cell receptor beta chains from one sample in a study of cytomegalovirus exposure and HLA in healthy donors. Assay used: immunoSEQ multiplex PCR; TCRdb lists only in-frame clones, some missing. The sample lists 110,000 or so clones; about four fifths were seen once. Sequences were obtained from PBMCs. All receptors derive from a woman aged 18-29 years in good health and CMV-seronegative. CDR3s include the opening cysteine and the closing phenylalanine or tryptophan. D genes are given only for firm matches. Only part of the rows carry a size: once, few, many, or a class if the clone is expanded.

clone size: -
V gene: TRBV6-6
CDR3 length: 15
D gene: TRBD1
J gene: TRBJ1-2
CDR3 protein: CASSSWDREAYGYTF
CDR3 DNA: TGTGCCAGCAGTTCCTGGGACAGGGAAGCCTATGGCTACACCTTC

clone size: -
V gene: TRBV6-1
CDR3 length: 14
D gene: TRBD1
J gene: TRBJ1-5
CDR3 protein: CASRETGLGQPQHF
CDR3 DNA: TGTGCCAGCAGGGAGACAGGGCTCGGTCAGCCCCAGCATTTT

clone size: once
V gene: TRBV7-3
CDR3 length: 15
D gene: -
J gene: TRBJ2-1
CDR3 protein: CASSTGGGQGDEQFF
CDR3 DNA: TGTGCCAGCAGCACAGGGGGGGGCCAGGGGGATGAGCAGTTCTTC

clone size: -
V gene: TRBV19
CDR3 length: 16
D gene: -
J gene: TRBJ2-5
CDR3 protein: CASSISPATAQETQYF
CDR3 DNA: TGTGCCAGTAGTATATCCCCCGCGACAGCCCAAGAGACCCAGTACTTC

clone size: -
V gene: TRBV6-6
CDR3 length: 16
D gene: -
J gene: TRBJ2-1
CDR3 protein: CASSYGAGPSNNEQFF
CDR3 DNA: TGTGCCAGCAGTTACGGGGCCGGTCCGAGCAACAATGAGCAGTTCTTC

clone size: -
V gene: TRBV7-2
CDR3 length: 15
D gene: -
J gene: TRBJ1-6
CDR3 protein: CASSSGAHNNSPLHF
CDR3 DNA: TGTGCCAGCAGCTCCGGAGCACATAATAATTCACCCCTCCACTTC

clone size: few
V gene: TRBV25-1
CDR3 length: 15
D gene: -
J gene: TRBJ2-2
CDR3 protein: CASSESGIAHGELFF
CDR3 DNA: TGTGCCAGCAGTGAATCAGGGATAGCCCACGGGGAGCTGTTTTTT

clone size: -
V gene: TRBV10-2
CDR3 length: 17
D gene: TRBD2
J gene: TRBJ2-7
CDR3 protein: CASSEVVGGTIPYEQYF
CDR3 DNA: TGCGCCAGCAGTGAGGTAGTGGGGGGGACCATCCCCTACGAGCAGTACTTC

clone size: -
V gene: TRBV14
CDR3 length: 13
D gene: -
J gene: TRBJ1-1
CDR3 protein: CASSKGLNTEAFF
CDR3 DNA: TGTGCCAGCAGTAAGGGGCTGAACACTGAAGCTTTCTTT

clone size: -
V gene: TRBV5-4
CDR3 length: 15
D gene: TRBD1
J gene: TRBJ1-1
CDR3 protein: CASSSQGLLHTQAFF
CDR3 DNA: TGTGCCAGCAGCTCACAGGGGCTATTGCACACTCAAGCTTTCTTT

clone size: -
V gene: TRBV6-1
CDR3 length: 15
D gene: TRBD2
J gene: TRBJ2-7
CDR3 protein: CASSEFAGAANEQYF
CDR3 DNA: TGTGCCAGCAGTGAATTTGCGGGAGCGGCTAACGAGCAGTACTTC

clone size: -
V gene: TRBV7-9
CDR3 length: 13
D gene: -
J gene: TRBJ2-1
CDR3 protein: CASDGPGGNEQFF
CDR3 DNA: TGTGCCAGCGATGGGCCCGGGGGTAATGAGCAGTTCTTC

clone size: -
V gene: TRBV7-8
CDR3 length: 12
D gene: -
J gene: TRBJ2-1
CDR3 protein: CASSLVSREQFF
CDR3 DNA: TGTGCCAGCAGCTTAGTATCCCGGGAGCAGTTCTTC

clone size: -
V gene: TRBV5-1
CDR3 length: 13
D gene: -
J gene: TRBJ2-7
CDR3 protein: CASSSGLPYEQYF
CDR3 DNA: TGCGCCAGCAGCTCCGGACTTCCCTACGAGCAGTACTTC

clone size: -
V gene: TRBV27
CDR3 length: 19
D gene: TRBD2
J gene: TRBJ2-2
CDR3 protein: CASSFRLAGGSRVTGELFF
CDR3 DNA: TGTGCCAGCAGTTTCCGACTAGCGGGAGGGTCACGAGTTACCGGGGAGCTGTTTTTT

clone size: -
V gene: TRBV18
CDR3 length: 14
D gene: -
J gene: TRBJ2-7
CDR3 protein: CASSPFETAYEQYF
CDR3 DNA: TGTGCCAGCTCACCCTTTGAGACAGCCTACGAGCAGTACTTC

clone size: -
V gene: TRBV19
CDR3 length: 13
D gene: -
J gene: TRBJ2-2
CDR3 protein: CASSIREPGELFF
CDR3 DNA: TGTGCCAGTAGTATCCGGGAACCCGGGGAGCTGTTTTTT

clone size: -
V gene: TRBV27
CDR3 length: 15
D gene: TRBD1
J gene: TRBJ2-1
CDR3 protein: CASTLLGQGLAEQFF
CDR3 DNA: TGTGCCAGCACCCTCTTAGGACAGGGTTTGGCTGAGCAGTTCTTC

clone size: -
V gene: TRBV5-1
CDR3 length: 14
D gene: TRBD1
J gene: TRBJ2-2
CDR3 protein: CASSLAGGTGELFF
CDR3 DNA: TGCGCCAGCAGCTTGGCAGGGGGCACCGGGGAGCTGTTTTTT

clone size: -
V gene: TRBV13
CDR3 length: 17
D gene: -
J gene: TRBJ1-3
CDR3 protein: CASSPALVGALGNTIYF
CDR3 DNA: TGTGCCAGCAGCCCCGCTCTGGTGGGGGCGCTAGGAAACACCATATATTTT

clone size: -
V gene: TRBV19
CDR3 length: 18
D gene: -
J gene: TRBJ2-6
CDR3 protein: CASSIITRGSSGANVLTF
CDR3 DNA: TGTGCCAGTAGTATTATCACCCGGGGGTCCTCTGGGGCCAACGTCCTGACTTTC

clone size: once
V gene: TRBV29-1
CDR3 length: 12
D gene: TRBD1
J gene: TRBJ1-2
CDR3 protein: CSVGDSSYGYTF
CDR3 DNA: TGCAGCGTTGGGGACAGCAGCTATGGCTACACCTTC

clone size: -
V gene: TRBV6-1
CDR3 length: 13
D gene: -
J gene: TRBJ1-1
CDR3 protein: CASSPQSSRGAFF
CDR3 DNA: TGTGCCAGCAGTCCTCAATCCTCTCGAGGAGCTTTCTTT

clone size: -
V gene: TRBV6-1
CDR3 length: 17
D gene: TRBD1
J gene: TRBJ1-5
CDR3 protein: CASSDYPGTGPNQPQHF
CDR3 DNA: TGTGCCAGCAGTGACTATCCCGGGACAGGGCCAAATCAGCCCCAGCATTTT

clone size: -
V gene: TRBV19
CDR3 length: 14
D gene: TRBD1
J gene: TRBJ1-2
CDR3 protein: CASRGQVSNYGYTF
CDR3 DNA: TGTGCCAGTAGGGGACAGGTTTCCAACTATGGCTACACCTTC

clone size: -
V gene: TRBV7-2
CDR3 length: 16
D gene: TRBD2
J gene: TRBJ2-7
CDR3 protein: CASSLRSGGRAREQYF
CDR3 DNA: TGTGCCAGCAGCTTAAGAAGTGGCGGGAGGGCCCGTGAGCAGTACTTC

clone size: once
V gene: TRBV19
CDR3 length: 17
D gene: -
J gene: TRBJ2-3
CDR3 protein: CASSLPERTAPADTQYF
CDR3 DNA: TGTGCCAGTAGTCTCCCCGAAAGGACAGCCCCAGCGGATACGCAGTATTTT

clone size: -
V gene: TRBV7-2
CDR3 length: 15
D gene: -
J gene: TRBJ2-1
CDR3 protein: CASSSSGPSYNEQFF
CDR3 DNA: TGTGCCAGCAGCTCCAGCGGGCCCTCCTACAATGAGCAGTTCTTC

clone size: -
V gene: TRBV27
CDR3 length: 13
D gene: -
J gene: TRBJ1-2
CDR3 protein: CASSLYRENGYTF
CDR3 DNA: TGTGCCAGCAGTTTATACAGGGAGAATGGCTACACCTTC

clone size: -
V gene: TRBV5-5
CDR3 length: 15
D gene: TRBD2
J gene: TRBJ2-1
CDR3 protein: CASSLGLAGDNEQFF
CDR3 DNA: TGTGCCAGCAGCCTCGGACTAGCGGGAGACAATGAGCAGTTCTTC